The clone carrying this T cell receptor (beta chain) was observed at least ten times. Antigen unknown. This entry comes from a study of T cell repertoires in cytomegalovirus infection. TCRdb re-derived calls from the reads in MiXCR, one entry per CDR3 protein. This sample has roughly 920,000 distinct CDR3 sequences, with more than 25% found just once. Deletions cut 5 bases from V and 4 bases from J, with 11 bases between. Germline CDR1 reads SGHVS; CDR2 reads FNYEAQ. The CDR3 runs 13 residues. This sequence originates from a human donor in good health (CMV status not recorded). Some clones in this sample may be carry-over from other donors' samples. The V call is TRBV7-6, the J call TRBJ1-2; no definite D call. The sample consisted of cultured CD8+ T cells from PBMCs, taken from culture after CMV antigen stimulation. CDR3 protein: CASSPGSTYGYTF. CDR3 coding DNA: TGTGCCAGCAGCCCCGGGAGTACCTATGGCTACACCTTC.